This TCR beta chain was observed in a study of cytotoxic CD8 clonotypes in ibrutinib-treated CLL. General study results and limits: The public clonotypes identified were infrequent and showed contraction or stability on treatment.

V was pared by 3 bases and J by 5 bases, with 5 bases of the junction left unmatched. CDR3 length: 14 residues. Germline V gene lookup returns CDR1 SGHDT and CDR2 YYEEEE. About this clone itself: Its antigen is unknown.

Generated by immunoSEQ multiplex PCR, the TCRdb table keeps only in-frame clones and is missing some. Altogether some 350,000 clones are present, roughly two thirds being singletons, with the ten largest covering 6.3%. The genes are TRBV5-6 and TRBJ2-3; 8 nucleotides line up with TRBD2. This specimen was PBMCs, taken after 36 months of ibrutinib treatment. This sequence originates from a human donor with chronic lymphocytic leukemia. The CDR3 DNA follows: TGTGCCAGCAGCTGGGGACTAGGCCGAGATACGCAGTATTTT. Translation gives CASSWGLGRDTQYF.